Below, 5 T cell receptor beta chains from the same sample are listed, as sequenced in a study of cytomegalovirus exposure and HLA in healthy donors. The PCR had 60 Vbeta and 13 Jbeta primers. TCRdb's copy holds only in-frame clones and misses some; the assay was immunoSEQ multiplex PCR. The sample contains more than 150,000 clones, roughly 79% of which appear only once. Source material: PBMCs. Receptors were obtained from a man in his forties in good health and CMV-seronegative.

The chain combines TRBV7-6 with TRBJ2-5; 14 bases fit TRBD2. This CDR3 comprises 17 residues. Germline values: CDR1 SGHVS, CDR2 FNYEAQ. Trimming at V came to 5 bases and at J to 5 bases, leaving 10 bases not matched to a gene. Written as DNA, the CDR3 is TGTGCCAGCAGCCCTACCCCGGGACTAGCGGGAGAGGAGACCCAGTACTTC. Residues: CASSPTPGLAGEETQYF.

V usage is TRBV10-3 and J usage is TRBJ2-1; TRBD2 matches 8 bases. The CDR3 is made up of 15 amino acids. Trimming cost V 5 bases and J 4 bases; bases outside gene matches: 7. Germline V CDR1 and CDR2: ENHRY, SYGVKD. The DNA of the CDR3 is TGTGCCATCAGTAGTAGCGGGATCGGATACAATGAGCAGTTCTTC. It is translated as CAISSSGIGYNEQFF.

The CDR3 loop reads CASSERGASLNTGELFF. DNA of the CDR3: TGTGCCAGCAGTGAGCGGGGGGCAAGTCTTAACACCGGGGAGCTGTTTTTT. This chain uses TRBV2 with TRBJ2-2; TRBD2 agrees at 8 bases. The CDR3 has 17 amino acids. Germline loops: CDR1 SNHLY, CDR2 FYNNEI. V dropped 3 bases and J dropped 2; count of bases not matched to a gene: 8.

The rearrangement joins TRBV6-9 to TRBJ2-7, with 7 bases fitting TRBD1. V was clipped by 6 bases and J by 7 bases; unmatched bases: 9. There are 13 residues in the CDR3. Germline V CDR1 and CDR2: MNHGY, SVAAGI. CDR3 sequence (DNA): TGTGCCAGCAGAAGGACAGGTTTAAGGGAGCAGTACTTC. It encodes CASRRTGLREQYF.

This chain connects TRBV28 to TRBJ2-5; TRBD1 aligns across 7 bases. V lost 5 bases, J lost 2 bases, and 2 bases stayed unmatched. Germline CDR1 reads MDHEN; CDR2 reads SYDVKM. This CDR3 spans 13 amino acids. This CDR3 is CASSRDRQETQYF. CDR3 DNA: TGTGCCAGCAGTCGGGACAGACAAGAGACCCAGTACTTC.